What follows are 23 T cell receptor beta chains derived from one specimen sequenced in a study of control samples from healthy donors and cancer patients. TCRdb keeps only in-frame clones here, not all; method: immunoSEQ multiplex PCR. The sample lists about 180,000 clones; around 90% were seen once. The source material was blood. These receptors all stem from a woman between 50 and 59 years old in good health.

V and J are TRBV30 and TRBJ1-5; D not certain. CDR1 and CDR2 from the germline V gene are GTSNPN and SVGIG (reference sequence). The CDR3 has 15 residues. V lost 3 bases, J lost 7 bases, and 19 bases lay in between. DNA of the CDR3: TGTGCCTGGAGCCCCCTGGGCAGGCTCGGACAGCCCCAGCATTTT. Translated: CAWSPLGRLGQPQHF. Complete variable domain (other parts from reference TRBV30 and TRBJ1-5): SQTIHQWPATLVQPVGSPLSLECTVEGTSNPNLYWYRQAAGRGLQLLFYSVGIGQISSEVPQNLSASRPQDRQFILSSKKLLLSDSGFYLCAWSPLGRLGQPQHFGDGTRLSIL.

This clone was detected only once. The chain uses TRBV28 and TRBJ2-3; D is possibly TRBD2 (5 bases). Germline V gene data show CDR1 as MDHEN and CDR2 as SYDVKM. The ends were cut back, 8 bases at V and 2 bases at J, with 14 bases in the middle. This CDR3 has 14 amino acids. The CDR3 region is CASVIPGFTDTQYF. In nucleotides, the CDR3 is TGTGCCAGCGTAATTCCGGGGTTCACAGATACGCAGTATTTT.

The J gene is TRBJ1-6, the V gene TRBV27; no firm D call. Germline V gene lookup returns CDR1 MNHEY and CDR2 SMNVEV (reference sequence). With 5 bases removed from V and 7 bases from J, the gap between germline ends came to 18 bases. The CDR3 has 16 residues. The CDR3 here is CASSPTLDIPNSPLHF. DNA of the CDR3: TGTGCCAGCAGTCCAACATTAGACATCCCCAATTCACCCCTCCACTTT.

The rearrangement links TRBV20-1 to TRBJ1-6; D not resolved. The CDR3 is made up of 11 amino acids. Germline-derived CDR1 and CDR2 are DFQATT and SNEGSKA (reference sequence). V was pared by 0 bases and J by 10 bases, with 4 bases between. DNA of the CDR3: TGCAGTGCTAGAGATAGCTCACCCCTCCACTTT. Translated, it gives CSARDSSPLHF.

V is TRBV28 and J is TRBJ2-2, with 7 bases identical to TRBD1. J lost 4 bases, V lost 7 bases, and 3 bases had no gene match. CDR3 length: 13 amino acids. Per the germline V gene, CDR1 is MDHEN and CDR2 is SYDVKM. This CDR3 is CASTPGGTGELFF. CDR3 bases: TGTGCCAGCACACCAGGGGGCACCGGGGAGCTGTTTTTT.

This chain joins TRBV9 and TRBJ2-3; 11 nucleotides line up with TRBD1. V trimming: 4 bases; J trimming: 4 bases; junction bases outside the gene matches: 5. The CDR3 consists of 15 residues. The germline gives CDR1 SGDLS, CDR2 YYNGEE. The CDR3 nucleotides read TGTGCCAGCAGCACCATGGGACAGGGGGCAGATACGCAGTATTTT. Translating gives CASSTMGQGADTQYF.

This chain joins TRBV5-1 and TRBJ1-4; tentative D call: TRBD1 (6 bases). The germline gives CDR1 SGHRS, CDR2 YFSETQ. This CDR3 is 14 amino acids long. The V end was cut by 2 bases, the J end by 8 bases, with 13 bases between. The CDR3 loop reads CASSFKDSREKLFF. The CDR3 region has the DNA TGCGCCAGCAGCTTTAAGGACAGTAGGGAAAAACTGTTTTTT.

The chain is built from TRBV10-2 and TRBJ2-1; 11 bases map to TRBD2. From germline, CDR1 is WSHSY and CDR2 SAAADI. This CDR3 is 17 amino acids long. The V gene end was trimmed by 6 bases and the J gene end by 1 base; junction bases not matched to a gene: 8. The CDR3 DNA is TGCGCCAGCAGCTCTAGCGGGGGGAGTATATCCTACAATGAGCAGTTCTTC. Translation: CASSSSGGSISYNEQFF.

The chain carries TRBV5-1 and TRBJ2-1; 11 bases align to TRBD1. Per the germline V gene, CDR1 is SGHRS and CDR2 is YFSETQ. The CDR3 length is 17 residues. V lost 0 bases to trimming and J lost 4 bases; unmatched junction nucleotides: 6. The DNA for the CDR3 is TGCGCCAGCAGCTTGGTCTCGGGACAGGGGGGATACAATGAGCAGTTCTTC. Translation gives CASSLVSGQGGYNEQFF.

The chain combines TRBV29-1 with TRBJ2-1, with 11 bases identical to TRBD2. Germline-derived CDR1 and CDR2 are SQVTM and ANQGSEA. V was pared by 6 bases and J by 4 bases, with 8 bases of the junction left unmatched. The CDR3 loop spans 15 amino acids. The CDR3 protein is CSVRRTSGPYNEQFF. CDR3 DNA: TGCAGCGTCCGCCGGACTAGCGGGCCGTACAATGAGCAGTTCTTC.

V usage is TRBV2 and J usage is TRBJ1-4, with TRBD1 identical over 10 bases. Germline CDR1 SNHLY, CDR2 FYNNEI. The CDR3 is 14 residues long. V dropped 7 bases and J dropped 6; count of bases not matched to a gene: 5. CDR3 loop: CASTTGTGDEKLFF. The CDR3 DNA sequence: TGTGCCAGCACTACCGGGACAGGGGATGAAAAACTGTTTTTT.

The chain joins TRBV19 to TRBJ1-1, with D perhaps TRBD1 (5 bases). The CDR3 consists of 14 residues. CDR1 is LNHDA and CDR2 is SQIVND in the germline V gene (reference sequence). Trimming shortened V by 5 bases and J by 11 bases, and 21 bases separated the two germline ends. CDR3 region: CASSARSRRDGAFF. The CDR3 DNA follows: TGTGCCAGTAGTGCCCGATCGAGGAGGGACGGGGCTTTCTTT.

The J gene is TRBJ1-2, the V gene TRBV9, with 10 bases fitting TRBD1. Trimming at V came to 2 bases and at J to 3 bases, leaving 1 base not matched to a gene. CDR3 size: 14 residues. CDR1 SGDLS and CDR2 YYNGEE come from the germline V gene. The CDR3 here is CASSVGQGDYGYTF. Written as DNA, the CDR3 is TGTGCCAGCAGCGTCGGACAGGGGGACTATGGCTACACCTTC.

V usage is TRBV27 and J usage is TRBJ2-1; perhaps TRBD1 as D (6 bases). Trimming cost V 8 bases and J 9 bases, with 8 bases left between them. The CDR3 is made up of 10 amino acids. Per the germline V gene, CDR1 is MNHEY and CDR2 is SMNVEV (reference sequence). In nucleotides, the CDR3 is TGTGCCAGCGGGGGCGGTGAGCAGTTCTTC. Translation gives CASGGGEQFF.

This rearrangement joins TRBV7-2 to TRBJ1-2, with 9 bases that match TRBD1. Germline V CDR1 and CDR2: SGHTA, FQGNSA. This CDR3 is built from 14 residues. V dropped 4 bases and J dropped 6; count of bases not matched to a gene: 6. In DNA, the CDR3 is TGTGCCAGCAGCTCAATGAGGACAGGGGATGGCTACACCTTC. Encoded protein: CASSSMRTGDGYTF.

The chain combines TRBV3-1 (or the pseudogene TRBV3-2) with TRBJ1-1, with D tentatively TRBD1 (5 bases). Trimming removed 3 bases from V and 8 bases from J, with 13 bases in between. Germline CDR1 and CDR2: LGHDT and YNNKEL (reference sequence). The CDR3 sequence is 13 residues long. CDR3 coding DNA: TGTGCCAGCAGCCAGCGGACATCTCTAGAAGCTTTCTTT. It yields the protein CASSQRTSLEAFF.

The genes are TRBV5-1 and TRBJ1-5; TRBD1 is a possible D gene (5 bases). V shed 2 bases and J shed 6 bases, with 12 bases lying between them. The germline gives CDR1 SGHRS, CDR2 YFSETQ. This CDR3 region has 14 residues. CDR3 coding DNA: TGCGCCAGCAGCTTAGAAACAGGATCTCAGCCCCAGCATTTT. Residues: CASSLETGSQPQHF.

This clone was recorded once. The V and J genes are TRBV18 and TRBJ1-1, with unresolved D. The CDR3 sequence is 13 residues long. Trimming took off 1 base at V and 3 bases at J, with 6 bases between the two ends. The germline CDR1 and CDR2 sequences are KGHSH and LQKENI. The CDR3 is CASSPRSDTEAFF. CDR3 DNA sequence: TGTGCCAGCTCACCACGGTCTGACACTGAAGCTTTCTTT.

With regard to this clone: Other DNA sequences in the sample encode the same CDR3. J is TRBJ2-2 and V is TRBV28; D gene uncertain. The CDR3 is 12 amino acids. V lost 3 bases and J 4 bases, leaving 3 bases between the germline ends. Per germline, CDR1 MDHEN and CDR2 SYDVKM. As DNA, the CDR3 is TGTGCCAGCAGTTTGCGCACCGGGGAGCTGTTTTTT. Translated, it gives CASSLRTGELFF.

This clone was observed a single time. J is TRBJ1-5 and V is TRBV4-3; a possible D gene is TRBD1 (5 bases). The CDR3 length is 15 residues. Trimming shortened V by 1 base and J by 5 bases, and 12 bases separated the two germline ends. Per the germline V gene, CDR1 is LGHNA and CDR2 is YSLEER. CDR3 in DNA: TGCGCCAGCAGCCAAGGGTGGGGGGGGGATCAGCCCCAGCATTTT. Encoded protein: CASSQGWGGDQPQHF.

The rearrangement links TRBV2 to TRBJ1-4; 9 nucleotides line up with TRBD1. V lost 5 bases and J lost 7; bases outside the gene matches: 11. This CDR3 is built from 16 residues. The germline V gene encodes CDR1 SNHLY and CDR2 FYNNEI. CDR3 sequence: CASSSGQGGGGEKLFF. The DNA of the CDR3 is TGTGCCAGCAGTTCGGGACAGGGCGGAGGCGGTGAAAAACTGTTTTTT. Supplemented by reference TRBV2 and TRBJ1-4, the full variable domain reads EPEVTQTPSHQVTQMGQEVILRCVPISNHLYFYWYRQILGQKVEFLVSFYNNEISEKSEIFDDQFSVERPDGSNFTLKIRSTKLEDSAMYFCASSSGQGGGGEKLFFGSGTQLSVL.

J is TRBJ1-5 and V is TRBV30; TRBD1 agrees at 9 bases. CDR3 length: 13 residues. CDR1 is GTSNPN and CDR2 is SVGIG in the germline V gene (reference sequence). Losses at the gene ends were 0 bases for V and 8 bases for J; bases not matched to a gene: 2. The CDR3 region is CAWSVQGAKPQHF. DNA for the CDR3: TGTGCCTGGAGTGTACAGGGGGCAAAGCCCCAGCATTTT.

The gene calls are TRBV3-1 (or the pseudogene TRBV3-2) and TRBJ1-3; the D gene is possibly TRBD1 (5 bases). The germline V gene encodes CDR1 LGHDT and CDR2 YNNKEL (reference sequence). This CDR3 contains 15 residues. With 4 bases removed from V and 1 base from J, the gap between germline ends came to 11 bases. CDR3 sequence reads: CASSLPGRSGNTIYF. The CDR3 bases are TGTGCCAGCAGCCTCCCAGGGAGGTCTGGAAACACCATATATTTT.